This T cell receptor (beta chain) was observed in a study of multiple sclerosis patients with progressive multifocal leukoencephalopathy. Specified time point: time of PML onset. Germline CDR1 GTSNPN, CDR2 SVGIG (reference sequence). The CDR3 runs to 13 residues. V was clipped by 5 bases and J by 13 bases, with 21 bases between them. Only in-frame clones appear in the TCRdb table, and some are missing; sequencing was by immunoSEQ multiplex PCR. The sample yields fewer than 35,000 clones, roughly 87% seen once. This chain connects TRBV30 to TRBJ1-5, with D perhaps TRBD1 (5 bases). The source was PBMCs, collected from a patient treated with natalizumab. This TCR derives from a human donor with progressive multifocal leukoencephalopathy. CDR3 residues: CAWGTKRDRDQHF. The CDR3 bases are TGTGCCTGGGGAACAAAACGGGACCGCGATCAGCATTTT.